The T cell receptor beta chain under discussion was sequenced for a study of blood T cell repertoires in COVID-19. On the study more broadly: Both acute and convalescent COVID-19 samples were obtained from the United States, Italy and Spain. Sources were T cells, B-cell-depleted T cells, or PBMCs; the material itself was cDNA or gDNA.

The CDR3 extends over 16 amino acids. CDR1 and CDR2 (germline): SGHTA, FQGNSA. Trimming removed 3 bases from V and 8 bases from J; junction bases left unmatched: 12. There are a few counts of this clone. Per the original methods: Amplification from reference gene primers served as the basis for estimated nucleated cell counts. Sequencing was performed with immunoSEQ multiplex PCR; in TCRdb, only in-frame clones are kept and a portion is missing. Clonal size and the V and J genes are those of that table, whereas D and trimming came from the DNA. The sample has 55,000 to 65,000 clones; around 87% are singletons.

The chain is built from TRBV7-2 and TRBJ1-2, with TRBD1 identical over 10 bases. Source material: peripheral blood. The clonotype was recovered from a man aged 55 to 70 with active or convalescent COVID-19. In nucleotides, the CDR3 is TGTGCCAGCAGCTTTGGGACAGGGGATGAGTTATCGGGCTACACCTTC. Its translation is CASSFGTGDELSGYTF.